This T cell receptor (beta chain) was sequenced in a study of post-analysis software for immune sequencing data. Study background: Disease courses included relapsing-remitting, secondary progressive and progressive-relapsing multiple sclerosis.

cDNA libraries for TCR beta contained unique molecular identifiers. There were 1 to 10 million T cells, and approximately 480,000 cDNA molecules came from them. TCRdb re-analysed the PCR reads in MiXCR, keeping a single row per CDR3 protein. The sample carries about 770,000 distinct CDR3 sequences, under 60% recorded once. V was trimmed by 7 bases and J by 6 bases, leaving 12 bases between them. This CDR3 has 13 amino acids. The germline gives CDR1 MNHEY, CDR2 SVGEGT. As for this clonotype: Its specificity is unknown.

Study-wide results and caveats: There was significantly lower normalized Chao1 diversity in multiple sclerosis patients than in controls. TRBV5-6, TRBV5-1 and TRBV20-1 were among about 5 TRBV segments more frequent in patients than controls.

Sequencing input: blood. The chain joins TRBV6-2 or TRBV6-3 to TRBJ1-4, with D hard to call. The sequence was collected from a girl between 5 and 17 years old with multiple sclerosis. This chain's CDR3 is CASTPGLYEKLFF. In DNA, the CDR3 is TGTGCCAGCACCCCTGGCTTGTATGAAAAACTGTTTTTT.